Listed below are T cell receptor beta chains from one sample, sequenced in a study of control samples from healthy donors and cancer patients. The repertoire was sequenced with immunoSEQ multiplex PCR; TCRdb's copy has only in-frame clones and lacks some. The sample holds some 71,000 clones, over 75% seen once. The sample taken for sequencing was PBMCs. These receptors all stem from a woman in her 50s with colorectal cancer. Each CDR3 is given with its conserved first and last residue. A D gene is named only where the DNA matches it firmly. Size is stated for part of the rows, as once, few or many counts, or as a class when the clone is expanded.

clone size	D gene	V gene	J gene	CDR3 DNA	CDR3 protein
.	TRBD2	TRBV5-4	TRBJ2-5	TGTGCCAGCAGCCCGGGACTAGCGGGGGAGAGACAAGAGACCCAGTACTTC	CASSPGLAGERQETQYF
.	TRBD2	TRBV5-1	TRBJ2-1	TGCGCCAGCAGCTTGGCCGTAGCGGGGATGAATGAGCAGTTCTTC	CASSLAVAGMNEQFF
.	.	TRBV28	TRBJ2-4	TGTGCCACCAGGGATTCGAAAAACATTCAGTACTTC	CATRDSKNIQYF
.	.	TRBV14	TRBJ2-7	TGTGCCAGCAGCCACAACAGGGTTGAGCAGTACTTC	CASSHNRVEQYF
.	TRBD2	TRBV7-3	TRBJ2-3	TGTGCCAGCAGCAGCGGGGGGATGGAAACAGATACGCAGTATTTT	CASSSGGMETDTQYF
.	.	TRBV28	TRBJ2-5	TGTGCCAGCAGTTTGGCGAGAAAAGAGACCCAGTACTTC	CASSLARKETQYF
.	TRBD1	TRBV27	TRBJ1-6	TGTGCCAGCAGTTTAGGACAGGGCTCACCCCTCCACTTT	CASSLGQGSPLHF
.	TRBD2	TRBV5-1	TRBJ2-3	TGCGCCAGCAGCCCGGGGGGGCGGGCAGATACGCAGTATTTT	CASSPGGRADTQYF
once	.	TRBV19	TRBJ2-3	TGTGCCAGTAGCTCAGGCGCAGATACGCAGTATTTT	CASSSGADTQYF
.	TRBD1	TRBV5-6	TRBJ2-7	TGTGCCAGCAGCCTACCAACAGGGGGCCGGTACGAGCAGTACTTC	CASSLPTGGRYEQYF
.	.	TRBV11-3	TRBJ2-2	TGTGCCAGCAGCTTAGCCCGGACCGGGGAGCTGTTTTTT	CASSLARTGELFF
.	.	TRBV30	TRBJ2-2	TGTGCCTGCAGGGTTTCGTCCGGGGAGCTGTTTTTT	CACRVSSGELFF
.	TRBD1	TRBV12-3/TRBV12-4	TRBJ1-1	TGTGCCAGCAGCGGGACAGTTTTAACTGAAGCTTTCTTT	CASSGTVLTEAFF
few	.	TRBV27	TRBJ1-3	TGTGCCAGCAGTTTAAGGTCGGAAGGAAACACCATATATTTT	CASSLRSEGNTIYF
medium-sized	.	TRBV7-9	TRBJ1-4	TGTGCGACCACCCGGGATAATAATGAAAAACTGTTTTTT	CATTRDNNEKLFF
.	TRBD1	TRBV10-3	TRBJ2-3	TGTGCCATCAGAACCGAAGCACAGGGGGCTAGCACAGATACGCAGTATTTT	CAIRTEAQGASTDTQYF
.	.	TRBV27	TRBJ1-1	TGTGCCAGCAGTCTGGCGTCTGCCCTAAGGAACACTGAAGCTTTCTTT	CASSLASALRNTEAFF
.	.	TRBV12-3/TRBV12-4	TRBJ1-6	TGTGCCAGCACCACCGGGCGGAATTCACCCCTCCACTTT	CASTTGRNSPLHF
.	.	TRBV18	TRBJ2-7	TGTGCCAGCTCGTCTGGGACGGAGGCTACGGGGCAGTACTTC	CASSSGTEATGQYF
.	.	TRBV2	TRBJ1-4	TGTGCCAGCAGTGTCAGCCATTCGGGGGCTGAAAAACTGTTTTTT	CASSVSHSGAEKLFF
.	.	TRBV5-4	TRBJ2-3	TGTGCCAGCAGAACGGTGAGCACAGATACGCAGTATTTT	CASRTVSTDTQYF
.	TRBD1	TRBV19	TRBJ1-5	TGTGCCAGTAGTAGAGGACAGGCTGGCAATCAGCCCCAGCATTTT	CASSRGQAGNQPQHF
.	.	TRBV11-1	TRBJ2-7	TGTGCCAGCACCCCCCCGCTTTTCCCCTACGAGCAGTACTTC	CASTPPLFPYEQYF
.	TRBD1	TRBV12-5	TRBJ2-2	TGTGCTAGTGGTTTGGCCCCGGACAGGGGAATCGGGGAGCTGTTTTTT	CASGLAPDRGIGELFF
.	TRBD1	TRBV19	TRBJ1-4	TGTGCCAGTAGTAGAGGACAGGCAAATGAAAAACTGTTTTTT	CASSRGQANEKLFF
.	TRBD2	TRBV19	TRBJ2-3	TGTGCCAGTAGTAAGCCAGCGGGAGGTTTGGATACGCAGTATTTT	CASSKPAGGLDTQYF
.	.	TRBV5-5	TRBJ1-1	TGTGCCAGCGATCGAGGGAACACTGAAGCTTTCTTT	CASDRGNTEAFF
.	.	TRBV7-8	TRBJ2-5	TGTGCCAGCATCGAGGGAGGAAGGCGAGAGACCCAGTACTTC	CASIEGGRRETQYF
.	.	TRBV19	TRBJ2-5	TGTGCCAGTAGTATCGGGTTAGGGGTAGGGGAGACCCAGTACTTC	CASSIGLGVGETQYF
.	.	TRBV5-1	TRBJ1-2	TGCGCCAGCAGCCTGAGCGAGACAGCAGATGGCTACACCTTC	CASSLSETADGYTF
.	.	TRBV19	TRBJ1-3	TGTGCCAGTAGCAGACAACGCTCTGGAAACACCATATATTTT	CASSRQRSGNTIYF
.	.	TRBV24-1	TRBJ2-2	TGTGCCACCAGTGACCCGTGGACAGAAGGCCGGGAGCTGTTTTTT	CATSDPWTEGRELFF
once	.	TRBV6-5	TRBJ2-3	TGTGCCAGCAGTGACTCTGGATTTGGCACAGATACGCAGTATTTT	CASSDSGFGTDTQYF
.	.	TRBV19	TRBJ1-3	TGTGCCAGTAGTATCGTGGGGCTTGGTGGAAACACCATATATTTT	CASSIVGLGGNTIYF
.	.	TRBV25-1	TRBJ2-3	TGTGCCAGCAGTGAGCGGGATACGCAGTATTTT	CASSERDTQYF
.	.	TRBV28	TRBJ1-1	TGTGCCAGCAGGTCGGTCTCTGAAGCTTTCTTT	CASRSVSEAFF
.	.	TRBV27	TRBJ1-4	TGTGCCAGCAGTCCACTATTCAGGCGGGGAAATGAAAAACTGTTTTTT	CASSPLFRRGNEKLFF
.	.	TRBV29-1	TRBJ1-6	TGCAGCGTTGAAGCTAAACAGGGTTTACGATCACCCCTCCACTTT	CSVEAKQGLRSPLHF
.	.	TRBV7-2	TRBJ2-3	TGTGCCAGCAGCGGGGACATCACAGATACGCAGTATTTT	CASSGDITDTQYF
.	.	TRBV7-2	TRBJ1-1	TGTGCCAGCAGCTTGGGGGGTGACACTGAAGCTTTCTTT	CASSLGGDTEAFF
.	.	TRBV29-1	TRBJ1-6	TGCAGCGCTTCTGAGGGTTTAACTAATTCACCCCTCCACTTT	CSASEGLTNSPLHF
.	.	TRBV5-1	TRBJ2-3	TGCGCCAGCAGCTTAATACAGTACACAGATACGCAGTATTTT	CASSLIQYTDTQYF
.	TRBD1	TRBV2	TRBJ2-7	TGTGCCAGCAGTGAAGCATCCGGACAGGCTTACGAGCAGTACTTC	CASSEASGQAYEQYF
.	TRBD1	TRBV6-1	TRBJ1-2	TGTGCCAGCAGTGAGGACAGGGTAAACTATGGCTACACCTTC	CASSEDRVNYGYTF
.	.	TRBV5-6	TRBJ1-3	TGTGCCAGCAGCTTGGGACAGTCTATTATCAACACCATATATTTT	CASSLGQSIINTIYF
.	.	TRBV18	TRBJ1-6	TGTGCCAGCTCATCGTATGGGGGGCGAGATTCACCCCTCCACTTT	CASSSYGGRDSPLHF
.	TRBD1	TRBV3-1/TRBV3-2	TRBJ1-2	TGTGCCAGCAGCCAAGAGGCAGGGGGACGTGGCTACACCTTC	CASSQEAGGRGYTF
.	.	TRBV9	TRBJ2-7	TGTGCCAGCAGCGTAGACTCCACCTACGAGCAGTACTTC	CASSVDSTYEQYF
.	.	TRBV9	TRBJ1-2	TGTGCCAGCAGCGACGGGACACCCAACTATGGCTACACCTTC	CASSDGTPNYGYTF
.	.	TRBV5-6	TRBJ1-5	TGTGCCAGCAGCTTGGCGGGTCACTATAGCAATCAGCCCCAGCATTTT	CASSLAGHYSNQPQHF
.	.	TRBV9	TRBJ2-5	TGTGCCAGCAGCGCCAGCCCACTAGGGCTCGGGGAGACCCAGTACTTC	CASSASPLGLGETQYF
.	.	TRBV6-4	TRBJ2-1	TGTGCCAGCAGTGAGGTTGGGGAAAGCTCCTACAATGAGCAGTTCTTC	CASSEVGESSYNEQFF
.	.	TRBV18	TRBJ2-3	TGTGCCAGCTCACCCCCGACTACAAGAGATACGCAGTATTTT	CASSPPTTRDTQYF
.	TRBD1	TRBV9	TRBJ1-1	TGTGCCAGCAGCGCTTGGACAGGGGGCACTGAAGCTTTCTTT	CASSAWTGGTEAFF
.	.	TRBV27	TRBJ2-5	TGTGCCAGCAGTGAAGCAGGGGCGTTACAAGAGACCCAGTACTTC	CASSEAGALQETQYF
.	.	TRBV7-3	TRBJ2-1	TGTGCCAGCAGCTCCACTCCCATGGGTGAGCAGTTCTTC	CASSSTPMGEQFF
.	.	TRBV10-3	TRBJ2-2	TGTGCCATCAGTGCGGCCACCGGGGAGAACACCGGGGAGCTGTTTTTT	CAISAATGENTGELFF
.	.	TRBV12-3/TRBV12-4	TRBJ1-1	TGTGCCAGCAGTTCTTTGGTAAGTGAAGCTTTCTTT	CASSSLVSEAFF
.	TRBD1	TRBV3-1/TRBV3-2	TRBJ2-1	TGTGCCAGCAGCCAAGATCGACAGGGACGGTTCTTC	CASSQDRQGRFF